These 24 T cell receptor delta chains came from one sample sequenced in a study of gamma-delta T cells after stem cell transplantation. TCRdb fed the RT-PCR reads into CATT to redo clone calling. The sample includes about 1,300 delta-chain clones, 5.5% of them seen just once. The sequenced sample consisted of gamma-delta T cells. Receptor source: a human donor. It is not recorded whose cells these are; they may come from a transplant donor.

This clone was found a few times. The protein held in TCRdb is that of a much larger clone and does not match this DNA's translation at residue 9, likely because of a read error; the protein shown is translated from the DNA. The rearrangement joins TRDV2 to TRDJ2, with TRDD3 matching over 7 bases. The CDR3 is 18 amino acids. Trimming cost V 2 bases and J 3 bases; bases outside gene matches: 14. The germline CDR1 and CDR2 sequences are GEAIGNYY and EKD. CDR3 coding DNA: TGTGCCTGTGACAAAATGGGTGCTGAGGATACGGTGACAGCACAACTCTTCTTT. Translating it yields CACDKMGAEDTVTAQLFF.

Note on this clone: This likely reflects a read error, since a far larger clone is one base away. This chain links TRDV2 with TRDJ1; 13 positions agree with TRDD3. The CDR3 sequence is 25 residues long. In germline, CDR1 is GEAIGNYY, CDR2 EKD. CDR3 in amino acids: CACDTVPTSLTGGYAFRVETDELIF. As DNA, the CDR3 is TGTGCCTGTGACACCGTTCCTACGAGCCTTACTGGGGGATACGCGTTCCGTGTAGAGACCGATGAACTCATCTTT.

This clone has a handful of counts. J is TRDJ1 and V is TRDV1; D ambiguous. The V end lost 0 bases, the J end lost 1 base, and 18 bases lay between the germline ends. The CDR3 extends over 18 amino acids. CDR1 and CDR2 from the germline V gene are TSWWSYY and QGS. Here the CDR3 DNA reads TGTGCTCTTGGGGAACTCTCGAGAGGGTCAGGCGGCACCGATAAACTCATCTTT. Translation gives CALGELSRGSGGTDKLIF.

In the case of this clone: This probably arose from a read error, given a far larger clone one base away. Other DNA sequences in the sample encode the same CDR3. The V and J genes are TRDV2 and TRDJ1, with a weak D call TRDD3 (5 bases). Trimming shortened V by 3 bases and J by 0 bases, and 19 bases separated the two germline ends. Per the germline V gene, CDR1 is GEAIGNYY and CDR2 is EKD. The CDR3 has 17 amino acids. The CDR3 DNA is TGTGCCTGTGACCAAACTGGCGGTCCAAAGTACACCGATAAACTCATCTTT. This codes for CACDQTGGPKYTDKLIF.

This clone was counted between two and nine times. At one of its ends the junction is not consistent with the germline gene, which may arise from a read error. The rearrangement joins TRDV2 to TRDJ3; 8 nucleotides line up with TRDD3. CDR3 length: 18 amino acids. CDR1 GEAIGNYY and CDR2 EKD come from the germline V gene. The CDR3 DNA is TGTGCCTGCGACATGACTGGGGGCGTCTCCTGGAACACCCGACAGATGTTTTTC. Protein: CACDMTGGVSWNTRQMFF.

In this sample, this clone turned up a few times. TCRdb's entry gives the protein of a much larger clone, which mismatches this DNA's translation at residue 5, likely from a read error; the protein reported here is translated from the DNA. The chain combines TRDV2 with TRDJ1; TRDD3 matches 9 bases. This CDR3 has 19 residues. After removal of 3 bases from V and 0 bases from J, the junction contained 16 bases not matched to a gene. In germline, CDR1 is GEAIGNYY, CDR2 EKD. CDR3 protein: CACDALGLTGGAHTDKLIF. Here the CDR3 DNA reads TGTGCCTGTGACGCCTTAGGTCTTACTGGGGGAGCCCACACCGATAAACTCATCTTT.

The V and J genes are TRDV2 and TRDJ1; 10 bases are shared with TRDD3. The CDR3 spans 18 residues. Germline V lookup: CDR1 GEAIGNYY, CDR2 EKD. V shed 2 bases, J shed 5 bases, and the junction held 16 bases outside the gene matches. Here the CDR3 DNA reads TGTGCCTGTGACAGAGTCCCTACTGGGGGATTTGACTTGGATAAACTCATCTTT. Protein: CACDRVPTGGFDLDKLIF.

This clone was counted only a few times. A read error is likely here: a far larger clone is one base away. Other DNA variants within this sample encode the same CDR3. The chain joins TRDV1 to TRDJ2, with TRDD3 matching 9 bases. This CDR3 has 19 amino acids. The germline V gene encodes CDR1 TSWWSYY and CDR2 QGS. V lost 9 bases, J lost 7 bases, and 24 bases stayed unmatched. Here the CDR3 DNA reads TGTGCTCTCGGGTGTCGGCTTCCCACCGACTGGGGGACTGAAGCACAACTCTTCTTT. Its translation is CALGCRLPTDWGTEAQLFF.

As concerns this clone: A far larger clone is one nucleotide away, so this likely arose from a read error. The V call is TRDV2, the J call TRDJ1; the match to TRDD3 covers 9 bases. Germline assignment: CDR1 GEAIGNYY and CDR2 EKD. V gave up 3 bases and J gave up 0 bases; unmatched junction bases: 13. The CDR3 is 18 amino acids. This CDR3 reads CACDPLLGDMKYTDKLIF. The CDR3 DNA sequence: TGTGCCTGTGACCCCTTACTGGGGGACATGAAGTACACCGATAAACTCATCTTT.

By proportion, this clone is medium-sized (0.01 to 0.1%). This is likely an artifact of a read error, given a far larger clone one base away. Within the sample, other DNA sequences also encode this same CDR3. This chain uses TRDV1 with TRDJ1; weak D call: TRDD3 (6 bases). Per germline, CDR1 TSWWSYY and CDR2 QGS. The CDR3 runs 15 residues. CDR3: CALGERLRGYSKLIF. The CDR3 region has the DNA TGTGCCCTTGGGGAACGCCTACGCGGATACTCGAAACTCATCTTT.

This clone was seen a handful of times. A far larger clone is off by one base, so a read error is likely. The chain couples TRDV2 to TRDJ3; 12 bases map to TRDD3. CDR3 length equals 22 residues. Per the germline V gene, CDR1 is GEAIGNYY and CDR2 is EKD. CDR3 in amino acids: CACDTLLGDTPEVSWGTRQMFF. DNA for the CDR3: TGTGCCTGTGACACCCTACTGGGGGATACCCCGGAGGTCTCCTGGGGCACCCGACAGATGTTTTTC.

About this clone: The TCRdb protein comes from a much larger clone and disagrees with this DNA's translation at residue 13, likely due to a read error; the protein given here is derived from the DNA. The rearrangement links TRDV2 to TRDJ1; 13 bases agree with TRDD3. Germline lookup yields CDR1 GEAIGNYY and CDR2 EKD. V dropped 2 bases and J dropped 8; count of bases not matched to a gene: 13. This CDR3 comprises 17 residues. The CDR3 is CACDIVTTGGYARKLIF. Written as DNA, the CDR3 is TGTGCCTGTGACATCGTTACGACTGGGGGATACGCTAGGAAACTCATCTTT.

In its sample, this clone was seen a few times. V usage is TRDV2 and J usage is TRDJ1, with TRDD3 identical over 7 bases. J gave up 1 base and V 3 bases, and 10 bases lay outside the gene matches. The CDR3 is 16 residues long. Germline CDR1 GEAIGNYY, CDR2 EKD. CDR3 coding DNA: TGTGCCTGTGACTCCTTGCTGGGGGTCCTCACCGATAAACTCATCTTT. Encoded protein: CACDSLLGVLTDKLIF.

As concerns this clone: The protein TCRdb gives is from a much larger clone and does not agree with this DNA's translation at residue 5, likely a read error; the protein shown here comes from the DNA. This sequence joins TRDV2 and TRDJ1; TRDD3 matches 9 bases. V dropped 2 bases and J dropped 8; count of bases not matched to a gene: 23. There are 19 residues in the CDR3. Germline CDR1 is GEAIGNYY and CDR2 is EKD. This CDR3 is CACDNLGALGDSLAVKLIF. The CDR3 coding sequence is TGTGCCTGTGACAACCTCGGGGCACTGGGGGACTCCCTCGCAGTAAAACTCATCTTT.

This clone was picked up a small number of times. A read error likely explains this, since a far larger clone differs by one base. The chain carries TRDV2 and TRDJ1; D perhaps matches TRDD3 (6 bases). CDR3 size: 14 residues. Looked up from germline, CDR1 is GEAIGNYY and CDR2 is EKD. CDR3: CACGTVGGTDKLIF. CDR3 bases: TGTGCCTGTGGCACCGTGGGGGGCACCGATAAACTCATCTTT.

In the case of this clone: TCRdb records a much larger clone's protein for this DNA, with a difference at residue 9 that likely arises from a read error; the protein given is the translation of the DNA. The V call is TRDV2, the J call TRDJ1; TRDD3 might be the D (6 bases). CDR3 length equals 19 residues. Germline values: CDR1 GEAIGNYY, CDR2 EKD. V dropped 0 bases and J dropped 8 bases, with 30 bases sitting between them. In nucleotides, the CDR3 is TGTGCCTGTGACACCCTCGGGGCACCGGGGGACTCCCTCGCAGTAAAACTCATCTTT. It translates to CACDTLGAPGDSLAVKLIF.

A few counts support this clone. This DNA's translation differs at residue 8 from TCRdb's protein, which comes from a much larger clone; a read error is likely, and the protein shown is translated from the DNA. The chain recombines TRDV2 with TRDJ1; D might be TRDD3 (5 bases). CDR1 is GEAIGNYY, CDR2 EKD, per germline. CDR3 length equals 15 residues. The V and J ends lost 3 bases and 0 bases respectively, with 13 bases between them. The CDR3 nucleotides read TGTGCCTGTGACCTGACTGGCGAGTACACCGATAAACTCATCTTT. Translating gives CACDLTGEYTDKLIF.

By share, this clone ranks as large. The same CDR3 arises from other DNA sequences in this sample as well. J is TRDJ1 and V is TRDV2; 7 nucleotides line up with TRDD3. Germline assignment: CDR1 GEAIGNYY and CDR2 EKD. This CDR3 comprises 16 residues. V trimming: 4 bases; J trimming: 0 bases; junction bases outside the gene matches: 10. CDR3 bases: TGTGCCTGTGATCTACTGGGGACCCTGTACACCGATAAACTCATCTTT. Translated, it gives CACDLLGTLYTDKLIF.

The V call is TRDV1, the J call TRDJ1; D gene ambiguous. Trimming took off 2 bases at V and 1 base at J, with 14 bases between the two ends. This CDR3 is 16 amino acids long. CDR1 TSWWSYY and CDR2 QGS come from the germline V gene. The CDR3 here is CALGEGSVGTTDKLIF. The CDR3 nucleotides read TGTGCTCTTGGGGAAGGCTCGGTGGGAACCACCGATAAACTCATCTTT.

This clone has only a few counts. The protein recorded in TCRdb matches a much larger clone and deviates from this DNA's translation at residue 18, suggesting a read error; the protein here is obtained by translating the DNA. The genes are TRDV2 and TRDJ1, with 9 nucleotides matching TRDD3. Germline V gene data show CDR1 as GEAIGNYY and CDR2 as EKD. The CDR3 is 22 amino acids. The CDR3 DNA follows: TGTGCCTGTGACACCGTAAGTGAAAACACTGGGGGACTCCACCCGTACACCAATAAACTCATCTTT. Translated: CACDTVSENTGGLHPYTNKLIF.

In this sample, this clone turned up a few times. TCRdb shows a much larger clone's protein in place of this DNA's translation, and the two differ at residue 4, likely through a read error; the protein shown is translated from the DNA. The V and J genes are TRDV2 and TRDJ3; 12 bases agree with TRDD3. Losses at the gene ends were 4 bases for V and 0 bases for J; bases not matched to a gene: 15. The CDR3 covers 22 residues. CDR1 and CDR2 (germline): GEAIGNYY, EKD. CDR3 DNA sequence: TGTGCCTGTGAGACCCTACTGGGGGATACCCCGGAGGTCTCCTGGGACACCCGACAGATGTTTTTC. This gives the protein CACETLLGDTPEVSWDTRQMFF.

Worth noting for this clone: A far larger clone differs by one base, so this is likely a read error. The sample has other DNA sequences that encode this CDR3 too. The chain is built from TRDV2 and TRDJ1, with 8 positions matching TRDD3. There are 17 residues in the CDR3. The germline gives CDR1 GEAIGNYY, CDR2 EKD. The chain's CDR3 is CACDQTGGPKYTDKLIF. The CDR3 bases are TGTGCCTGTGACCAAACTGGGGGTCCAAAGTACACCGACAAACTCATCTTT.

About this clone: This likely traces to a read error, being one base from a far larger clone. The chain uses TRDV2 and TRDJ1; 8 positions agree with TRDD3. Trimming at V came to 0 bases and at J to 4 bases, leaving 27 bases not matched to a gene. CDR3 length: 22 amino acids. Germline CDR1 GEAIGNYY, CDR2 EKD. CDR3 amino acids: CACDTVHTTRLGDGKLNDKLIF. In DNA form, the CDR3 reads TGTGCCTGTGACACCGTTCATACTACTCGGTTGGGGGATGGAAAGCTCAACGATAAACTCATCTTT.

In its sample, this clone is medium-sized. The sample contains more than one DNA sequence encoding this CDR3. The CDR3 is CALGEAHIRGDTDKLIF. The CDR3 region has the DNA TGTGCTCTTGGGGAAGCTCATATCAGAGGGGACACCGATAAACTCATCTTT. The chain uses TRDV1 and TRDJ1; D is ambiguous. Germline CDR1 is TSWWSYY and CDR2 is QGS. Trimming removed 2 bases at V and 0 bases at J, with 16 bases between. This CDR3 has 17 amino acids.